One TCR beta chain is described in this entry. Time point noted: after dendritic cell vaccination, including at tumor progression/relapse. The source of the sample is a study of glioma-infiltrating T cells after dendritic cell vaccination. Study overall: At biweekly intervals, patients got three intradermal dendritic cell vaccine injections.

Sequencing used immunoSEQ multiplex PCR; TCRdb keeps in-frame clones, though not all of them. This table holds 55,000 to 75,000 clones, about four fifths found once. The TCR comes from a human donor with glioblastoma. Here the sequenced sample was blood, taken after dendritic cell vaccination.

The CDR3 DNA reads TGTGCCAGCAGCTTCCTGGTGCTAGCGGGGGTCGGCGAGCAGTACTTC. This encodes CASSFLVLAGVGEQYF. The J gene is TRBJ2-7, the V gene TRBV11-2; 10 positions match TRBD2. Germline loops: CDR1 SGHAT, CDR2 FQNNGV. This CDR3 region has 16 residues. With 3 bases clipped from V and 6 bases from J, the junction kept 11 bases outside the gene matches.